Given below is one T cell receptor (beta chain) in context. Antigen unknown. An end of the junction differs from the germline gene, which may be a read error. This sample stems from a study of response to subunit inactivated influenza vaccine. Study findings and constraints: Authors suggested each seasonal flu vaccination may recruit only limited numbers of new T cells.

Germline CDR1 is DFQATT and CDR2 is SNEGSKA (reference sequence). This CDR3 is built from 13 residues. One entry per CDR3 protein, called by TCRdb with MiXCR from the RT-PCR reads. Here the sample spans approximately 530,000 distinct CDR3 sequences, about 7.2% being singletons. The clonotype was recovered from a man aged 45-69 years who received an inactivated influenza vaccine. The sequencing used PBMCs from blood, collected about 23 months after vaccination. The chain joins TRBV20-1 to TRBJ2-4; the D is unclear. CDR3 nucleotide sequence: TGCAGTGCGAGGATGCTTTCCAAAAACATTCTGTACTTC. It is translated as CSARMLSKNILYF.